This T cell receptor beta chain was identified during a study of T cell responses to AZD1222 COVID-19 vaccine. Study-level information: Second-dose schedules of about 4 or about 12 weeks were combined. Study-level points and caveats: Sampling captured repertoires only after the peak T cell response.

V lost 2 bases and J lost 7, with 9 bases in between. Germline values: CDR1 MDHEN, CDR2 SYDVKM. The CDR3 runs to 12 residues. For this clone: Its cognate antigen is unknown.

Measured with immunoSEQ multiplex PCR; TCRdb has only the in-frame clones, and not every one. In the table there are 75,000 to 90,000 clones, roughly 90% of which are singletons. The receptor's source is an adult in good health. This specimen consisted of peripheral blood, obtained on day 0 of AZD1222 vaccination. The gene calls are TRBV28 and TRBJ2-7; perhaps D is TRBD1 or TRBD2 (5 bases each). CDR3: CASSLPGREQYF. In DNA, the CDR3 is TGTGCCAGCAGTTTACCAGGGAGAGAGCAGTACTTC.